This passage covers 8 T cell receptor beta chains from one sample sequenced in a study of shared clonotypes between healthy human individuals. Sequencing used immunoSEQ multiplex PCR; TCRdb keeps in-frame clones, though not all of them. The top ten clones hold approximately 1.1% of a sample with 1.4 million to 1.5 million clones, roughly 97% of them seen once. Sample: naive CD4+ T cells sorted from blood. As to subset: CD45RA+ positively selected. Every receptor here comes from a man aged 25 to 45 in good health.

V gene TRBV4-1 combines with J gene TRBJ1-5; TRBD1 aligns across 7 bases. Germline CDR1 and CDR2: MGHRA and YSYEKL. V was pared by 0 bases and J by 5 bases, with 10 bases of the junction left unmatched. This CDR3 comprises 17 residues. CDR3 nucleotides: TGCGCCAGCAGCCAAGATCTTAGGGGGCTCGGAGATCAGCCCCAGCATTTT. Translated: CASSQDLRGLGDQPQHF.

This chain connects TRBV5-1 to TRBJ2-1; 16 nucleotides line up with TRBD2. The CDR3 runs 17 residues. Germline CDR1 and CDR2: SGHRS and YFSETQ. The junction had 10 bases not matched to a gene; V was cut back by 4 bases and J by 9 bases. For the CDR3, the DNA is TGCGCCAGCAGCCCCCAGGGACTAGCGGGAGGGCGGGCTGAGCAGTTCTTC. Translated, it gives CASSPQGLAGGRAEQFF.

The gene calls are TRBV5-4 and TRBJ2-1; TRBD2 might be the D (5 bases). CDR3 size: 13 residues. Trimming took off 2 bases at V and 6 bases at J, with 9 bases between the two ends. CDR1 and CDR2 from the germline V gene are SGHNT and YYREEE (reference sequence). CDR3: CASSFFRGNEQFF. The CDR3, as DNA: TGTGCCAGCAGCTTCTTTCGGGGCAATGAGCAGTTCTTC.

The rearrangement links TRBV28 to TRBJ1-4, with TRBD1 as a possible D gene (5 bases). The V end was cut by 6 bases, the J end by 7 bases, with 18 bases between. The CDR3 spans 15 residues. Per germline, CDR1 MDHEN and CDR2 SYDVKM. This chain's CDR3 is CASSPGGEGREKLFF. CDR3 DNA: TGTGCCAGCAGCCCCGGGGGGGAAGGACGTGAAAAACTGTTTTTT.

The CDR3: CASRVDEGPEKLFF. DNA of the CDR3: TGTGCCAGCAGGGTCGATGAGGGGCCCGAAAAACTGTTTTTT. The rearrangement joins TRBV2 to TRBJ1-4; D is perhaps TRBD1 (5 bases). Germline lookup yields CDR1 SNHLY and CDR2 FYNNEI. The CDR3 sequence is 14 residues long. V gave up 6 bases and J gave up 8 bases, with 16 bases separating them.

The CDR3: CASSQNLSSYNEQFF. Here the CDR3 DNA reads TGTGCCAGCAGCCAAAACCTCAGCTCCTACAATGAGCAGTTCTTC. This chain links TRBV14 with TRBJ2-1; D is unclear. The V gene lost 2 bases and the J gene lost 0 bases, with 8 bases spanning the gap. This CDR3 region has 15 residues. The germline CDR1 and CDR2 sequences are SGHDN and FVKESK. Using reference TRBV14 and TRBJ2-1 for the parts outside the CDR3, the full variable domain is EAGVTQFPSHSVIEKGQTVTLRCDPISGHDNLYWYRRVMGKEIKFLLHFVKESKQDESGMPNNRFLAERTGGTYSTLKVQPAELEDSGVYFCASSQNLSSYNEQFFGPGTRLTVL.

This clone was seen a single time. This rearrangement joins TRBV27 to TRBJ2-1; TRBD2 matches 10 bases. CDR1 and CDR2 (germline): MNHEY, SMNVEV (reference sequence). The CDR3 sequence is 17 residues long. The junction had 6 bases not matched to a gene; V was cut back by 3 bases and J by 1 base. The CDR3 here is CASSFPSGSVSYNEQFF. The CDR3 region has the DNA TGTGCCAGCAGTTTTCCTAGCGGGAGCGTGTCCTACAATGAGCAGTTCTTC.

The chain combines TRBV28 with TRBJ1-5; 11 bases match TRBD1. The CDR3 extends over 17 amino acids. In germline, CDR1 is MDHEN, CDR2 SYDVKM. Germline trimming cut 2 bases from V and 3 bases from J; bases unmatched to any gene: 6. The CDR3 spells CASSLTGTGGHNQPQHF. As DNA, the CDR3 is TGTGCCAGCAGTTTAACCGGGACAGGGGGGCACAATCAGCCCCAGCATTTT.